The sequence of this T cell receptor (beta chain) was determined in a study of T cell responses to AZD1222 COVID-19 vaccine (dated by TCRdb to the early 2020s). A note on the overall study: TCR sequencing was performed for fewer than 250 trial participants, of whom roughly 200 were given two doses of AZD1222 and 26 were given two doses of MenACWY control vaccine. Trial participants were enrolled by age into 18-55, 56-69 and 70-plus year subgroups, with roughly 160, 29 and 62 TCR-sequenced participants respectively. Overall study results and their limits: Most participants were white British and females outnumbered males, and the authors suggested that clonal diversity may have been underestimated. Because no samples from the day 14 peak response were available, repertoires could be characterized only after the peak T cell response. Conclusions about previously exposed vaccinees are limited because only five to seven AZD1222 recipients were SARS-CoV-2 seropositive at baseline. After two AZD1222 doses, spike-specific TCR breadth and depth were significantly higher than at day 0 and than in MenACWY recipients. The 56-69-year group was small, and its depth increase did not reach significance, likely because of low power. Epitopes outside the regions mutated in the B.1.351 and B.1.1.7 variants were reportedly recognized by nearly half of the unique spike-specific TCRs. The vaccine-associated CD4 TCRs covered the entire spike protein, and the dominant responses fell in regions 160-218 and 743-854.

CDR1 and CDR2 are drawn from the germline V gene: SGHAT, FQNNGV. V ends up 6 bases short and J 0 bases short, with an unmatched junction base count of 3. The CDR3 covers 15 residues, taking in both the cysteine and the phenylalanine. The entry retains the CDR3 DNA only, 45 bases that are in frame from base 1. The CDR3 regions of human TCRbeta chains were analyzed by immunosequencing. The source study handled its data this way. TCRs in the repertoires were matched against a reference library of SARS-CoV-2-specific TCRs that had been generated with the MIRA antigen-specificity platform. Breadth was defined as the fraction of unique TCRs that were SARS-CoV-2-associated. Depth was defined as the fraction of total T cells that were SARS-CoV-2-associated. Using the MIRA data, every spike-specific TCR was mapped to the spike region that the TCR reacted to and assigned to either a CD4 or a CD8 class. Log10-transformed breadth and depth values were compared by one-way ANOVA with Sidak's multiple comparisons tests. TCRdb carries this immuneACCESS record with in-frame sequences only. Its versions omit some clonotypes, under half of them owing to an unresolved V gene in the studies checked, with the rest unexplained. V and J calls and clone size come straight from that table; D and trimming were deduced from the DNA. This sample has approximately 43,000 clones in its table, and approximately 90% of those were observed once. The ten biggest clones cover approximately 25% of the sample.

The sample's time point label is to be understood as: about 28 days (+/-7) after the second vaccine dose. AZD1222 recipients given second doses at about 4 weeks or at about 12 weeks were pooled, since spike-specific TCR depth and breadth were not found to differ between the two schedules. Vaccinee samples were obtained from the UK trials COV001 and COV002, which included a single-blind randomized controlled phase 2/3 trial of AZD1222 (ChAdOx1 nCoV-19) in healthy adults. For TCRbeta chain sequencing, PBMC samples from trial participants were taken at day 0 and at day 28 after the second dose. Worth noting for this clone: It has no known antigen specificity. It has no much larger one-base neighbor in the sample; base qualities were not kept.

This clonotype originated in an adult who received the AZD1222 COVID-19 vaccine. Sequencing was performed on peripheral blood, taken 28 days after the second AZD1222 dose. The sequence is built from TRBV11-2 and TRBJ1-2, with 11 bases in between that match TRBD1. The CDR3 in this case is CASSSGQGANYGYTF. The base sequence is TGTGCCAGCAGTTCGGGACAGGGGGCTAACTATGGCTACACCTTC.